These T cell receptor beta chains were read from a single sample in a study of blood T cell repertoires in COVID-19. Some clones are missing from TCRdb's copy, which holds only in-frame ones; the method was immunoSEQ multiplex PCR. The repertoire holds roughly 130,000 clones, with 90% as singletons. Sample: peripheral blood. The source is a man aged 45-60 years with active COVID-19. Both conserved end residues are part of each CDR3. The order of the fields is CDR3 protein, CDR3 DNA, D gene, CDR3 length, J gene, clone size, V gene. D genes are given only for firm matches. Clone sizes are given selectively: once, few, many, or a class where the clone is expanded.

CASSITGGMGNEKLFF TGTGCCAGCAGCATAACAGGGGGTATGGGAAATGAAAAACTGTTTTTT TRBD1 16 TRBJ1-4 once TRBV11-2
CASRPPSTGSTYEQYF TGCGCCAGCAGACCTCCATCGACAGGTTCGACCTACGAGCAGTACTTC . 16 TRBJ2-7 . TRBV10-2
CASSIDRGKPQHF TGTGCCAGTAGTATCGACAGGGGAAAGCCCCAGCATTTT TRBD1 13 TRBJ1-5 . TRBV19
CASSRQGEDTEAFF TGCGCCAGCAGCCGACAGGGAGAAGACACTGAAGCTTTCTTT TRBD1 14 TRBJ1-1 . TRBV5-1
CASSVLPQRQGANTGELFF TGTGCCAGCAGCGTTCTCCCTCAAAGACAGGGGGCGAACACCGGGGAGCTGTTTTTT TRBD1 19 TRBJ2-2 . TRBV9
CASSESGMANSPLHF TGTGCCAGCAGTGAATCAGGGATGGCGAATTCACCCCTCCACTTT . 15 TRBJ1-6 . TRBV6-1
CASSLVGGGTDTQYF TGCGCCAGCAGCTTGGTTGGCGGGGGAACAGATACGCAGTATTTT TRBD2 15 TRBJ2-3 . TRBV5-1
CASSLLAGFTDTQYF TGTGCCAGCAGCTTACTAGCGGGTTTCACAGATACGCAGTATTTT TRBD2 15 TRBJ2-3 . TRBV7-2
CSASMGQATEAFF TGCAGTGCTAGTATGGGACAGGCCACTGAAGCTTTCTTT TRBD1 13 TRBJ1-1 . TRBV20-1
CASRNRVGEEKLFF TGTGCCAGCAGAAACAGGGTAGGCGAGGAAAAACTGTTTTTT . 14 TRBJ1-4 . TRBV2
CASNTGLDRGDNEQFF TGTGCCAGCAACACAGGGCTGGACAGAGGGGACAATGAGCAGTTCTTC . 16 TRBJ2-1 . TRBV3-1/TRBV3-2
CASSTTTGGGIGNYGYTF TGTGCCAGCAGCACCACGACAGGGGGCGGAATCGGGAACTATGGCTACACCTTC TRBD1 18 TRBJ1-2 . TRBV5-5
CASSYSSGLSEQYF TGTGCCAGCAGTTACTCTAGCGGTCTAAGCGAGCAGTACTTC . 14 TRBJ2-7 . TRBV6-5
CASSLAGFSGNTIYF TGTGCCAGCAGCTTGGCTGGCTTCTCTGGAAACACCATATATTTT . 15 TRBJ1-3 . TRBV5-8
CASMTSSNQPQHF TGTGCCAGCATGACTTCTAGCAATCAGCCCCAGCATTTT . 13 TRBJ1-5 once TRBV27
CASSPGHRNYGYTF TGTGCCAGCAGCCCGGGACATCGGAACTATGGCTACACCTTC . 14 TRBJ1-2 once TRBV3-1/TRBV3-2
CATSRGTGSRGNQPQHF TGTGCCACCAGCAGAGGTACAGGCAGTAGGGGCAATCAGCCCCAGCATTTT . 17 TRBJ1-5 . TRBV15
CATSDMGQSNYGYTF TGTGCCACCAGTGATATGGGACAGAGTAACTATGGCTACACCTTC TRBD1 15 TRBJ1-2 . TRBV24-1
CASSLRRSWNEKLFF TGTGCCAGCAGCTTAAGGAGGTCGTGGAATGAAAAACTGTTTTTT . 15 TRBJ1-4 . TRBV7-3
CASSLRWETQYF TGTGCCAGCAGTTTGAGGTGGGAGACCCAGTACTTC . 12 TRBJ2-5 . TRBV6-5
CASSYRDRGPYGYTF TGTGCCAGCAGCTACCGGGACAGGGGGCCCTATGGCTACACCTTC TRBD1 15 TRBJ1-2 . TRBV5-6
CASSRVGQGDNEQFF TGTGCCAGCAGCCGTGTGGGACAGGGGGACAATGAGCAGTTCTTC TRBD1 15 TRBJ2-1 once TRBV5-4
CASSLWSRTAGEETQYF TGTGCCAGCAGCTTATGGTCCCGGACGGCGGGAGAAGAGACCCAGTACTTC TRBD2 17 TRBJ2-5 . TRBV7-2
CASSLSFGGAYEQYF TGCGCCAGCAGCTTGTCTTTCGGGGGGGCCTACGAGCAGTACTTC TRBD2 15 TRBJ2-7 . TRBV5-1
CASSAGGQSNQPQHF TGTGCCAGCTCAGCCGGGGGGCAGAGCAATCAGCCCCAGCATTTT . 15 TRBJ1-5 . TRBV2
CASSRTGDNEQFF TGTGCCAGTAGTCGGACAGGGGACAATGAGCAGTTCTTC TRBD1 13 TRBJ2-1 . TRBV19
CASSPPTPGRGAGEQYF TGTGCCAGCAGCCCACCTACCCCGGGGCGGGGGGCCGGGGAGCAGTACTTC TRBD2 17 TRBJ2-7 . TRBV9
CASSRDNSGNTIYF TGTGCCAGCTCTCGGGACAACTCTGGAAACACCATATATTTT . 14 TRBJ1-3 . TRBV18
CASSYPGDSPLHF TGTGCCAGCAGTTACCCCGGGGATTCACCCCTCCACTTT . 13 TRBJ1-6 few TRBV6-5
CASSDEDIHF TGTGCCAGCAGTGACGAGGACATTCATTTT . 10 TRBJ1-5 . TRBV6-1
CATSRDPAGGLAKNIQYF TGTGCCACCAGCAGAGATCCAGCGGGGGGGTTAGCCAAAAACATTCAGTACTTC TRBD2 18 TRBJ2-4 . TRBV15
CASSEALLGGGRNEQYF TGTGCCAGCAGTGAAGCGCTTCTGGGGGGGGGCCGCAACGAGCAGTACTTC . 17 TRBJ2-7 . TRBV6-1
CASSEEASGRAAELFF TGTGCCAGCAGTGAAGAGGCTAGCGGGAGGGCCGCGGAGCTGTTTTTT TRBD2 16 TRBJ2-2 . TRBV6-1
CASSPSGGASDTQYF TGCGCCAGCAGCCCTAGCGGGGGGGCTTCGGATACGCAGTATTTT TRBD2 15 TRBJ2-3 . TRBV5-1
CASSQQGLATDTQYF TGTGCCAGCAGCCAACAGGGTCTAGCCACAGATACGCAGTATTTT . 15 TRBJ2-3 . TRBV5-6
CASSRQETNYGYTF TGTGCCAGCAGCCGACAGGAGACTAACTATGGCTACACCTTC . 14 TRBJ1-2 . TRBV6-5
CASSSTRGAGELFF TGTGCCAGCAGCTCGACAAGGGGTGCCGGGGAGCTGTTTTTT . 14 TRBJ2-2 . TRBV5-5
CASSVGGDTGELFF TGTGCCAGCAGCGTAGGGGGCGACACCGGGGAGCTGTTTTTT . 14 TRBJ2-2 once TRBV9